These 4 T cell receptor beta chains were sequenced from one sample in a study of cytotoxic CD8 clonotypes in ibrutinib-treated CLL. TCRdb's copy holds only in-frame clones and misses some; the assay was immunoSEQ multiplex PCR. The profile shows some 150,000 clones, 79% of them singletons. Sequencing used PBMCs, obtained after 12 months of ibrutinib treatment. These receptors all come from a human donor with chronic lymphocytic leukemia.

The chain employs TRBV19 and TRBJ2-1; 10 nucleotides align to TRBD2. The CDR3 loop spans 14 amino acids. V gave up 11 bases and J gave up 8 bases; unmatched junction bases: 12. Germline lookup yields CDR1 LNHDA and CDR2 SQIVND (reference sequence). The CDR3 here is CAFKSSGSMDEQFF. DNA of the CDR3: TGTGCCTTTAAGTCTAGCGGGAGCATGGATGAGCAGTTCTTC. The variable domain in full, completed from reference TRBV19 and TRBJ2-1, reads DGGITQSPKYLFRKEGQNVTLSCEQNLNHDAMYWYRQDPGQGLRLIYYSQIVNDFQKGDIAEGYSVSREKKESFPLTVTSAQKNPTAFYLCAFKSSGSMDEQFFGPGTRLTVL.

The J gene is TRBJ2-7, the V gene TRBV7-8; 9 bases fit TRBD1. This CDR3 spans 14 amino acids. Germline V gene data show CDR1 as SGHVS and CDR2 as FQNEAQ. After removal of 5 bases from V and 10 bases from J, the junction contained 12 bases not matched to a gene. CDR3 residues: CASSQITGQGAQYF. The CDR3 coding sequence is TGTGCCAGCAGCCAGATCACGGGACAGGGAGCACAGTACTTC.

This sequence joins TRBV18 and TRBJ2-3, with 12 bases identical to TRBD2. Germline-derived CDR1 and CDR2 are KGHSH and LQKENI. V lost 5 bases, J lost 9 bases, and 15 bases stayed unmatched. The CDR3 totals 17 residues. This chain's CDR3 is CASSERLAGVPGWTQYF. The CDR3, as DNA: TGTGCCAGCTCAGAGAGACTAGCGGGAGTTCCGGGGTGGACGCAGTATTTT.

This clone was found once. The rearrangement joins TRBV7-9 to TRBJ2-7; no clear D gene. With 3 bases removed from V and 6 bases from J, the gap between germline ends came to 9 bases. CDR3 length: 12 residues. Germline CDR1 and CDR2: SEHNR and FQNEAQ (reference sequence). In nucleotides, the CDR3 is TGTGCCAGCAGCTTCCGAGGTGGCGAGCAGTACTTC. It is translated as CASSFRGGEQYF.